A single sample is the source of the 9 T cell receptor beta chains below, sequenced in a study of cytomegalovirus exposure and HLA in healthy donors. The primer mix had 60 Vbeta and 13 Jbeta primers. Profiled with immunoSEQ multiplex PCR; TCRdb holds only in-frame clones, not every one. Among around 67,000 clones listed, less than 80% were seen once. Sequenced sample: PBMCs. The origin of the receptors is a woman aged 45-59 years in good health and CMV-seronegative.

The genes are TRBV5-4 and TRBJ1-2, with TRBD1 matching 7 bases. The CDR3 length is 16 residues. CDR1 is SGHNT and CDR2 is YYREEE in the germline V gene (reference sequence). V shed 4 bases and J 4 bases; nucleotides not matched to a gene: 13. CDR3 residues: CASSPNTDRDAYGYTF. CDR3 DNA: TGTGCCAGCAGCCCTAACACAGACAGGGACGCCTATGGCTACACCTTC. The full variable domain, with the rest looked up from reference TRBV5-4 and TRBJ1-2, is ETGVTQSPTHLIKTRGQQVTLRCSSQSGHNTVSWYQQALGQGPQFIFQYYREEENGRGNFPPRFSGLQFPNYSSELNVNALELDDSALYLCASSPNTDRDAYGYTFGSGTRLTVV.

The chain joins TRBV18 to TRBJ2-1, with a possible D match to TRBD2 (5 bases). Looked up from germline, CDR1 is KGHSH and CDR2 is LQKENI. The CDR3 consists of 13 residues. The V gene lost 3 bases and the J gene lost 5 bases, with 8 bases spanning the gap. CDR3 in DNA: TGTGCCAGCTCACCTTTTAGCGACAATGAGCAGTTCTTC. Protein sequence: CASSPFSDNEQFF.

This clone was seen just once. This chain connects TRBV10-2 to TRBJ2-4; 7 positions agree with TRBD1. CDR3 length equals 14 residues. Germline CDR1 reads WSHSY; CDR2 reads SAAADI. J lost 6 bases, V lost 7 bases, and 9 bases had no gene match. CDR3 coding DNA: TGCGCCAGCACCCGGGGACAGACGGTAAACATTCAGTACTTC. Its translation is CASTRGQTVNIQYF.

In regard to this clone: This sample also contains other DNA sequences that code for the same CDR3. This chain connects TRBV18 to TRBJ1-4; D is unresolved. V lost 2 bases and J 4 bases, leaving 5 bases between the germline ends. The CDR3 sequence is 13 residues long. The germline V gene encodes CDR1 KGHSH and CDR2 LQKENI. Written as DNA, the CDR3 is TGTGCCAGCTCACCAGCCAGTAATGAAAAACTGTTTTTT. Translated, it gives CASSPASNEKLFF.

The rearrangement joins TRBV5-1 to TRBJ1-1; possible D gene TRBD1, 6 bases. CDR1 and CDR2 from the germline V gene are SGHRS and YFSETQ. The CDR3 is made up of 16 amino acids. V was pared by 6 bases and J by 0 bases, with 18 bases between. The CDR3 is CASTSQGPAMNTEAFF. The CDR3 region has the DNA TGCGCCAGCACTTCCCAGGGGCCGGCCATGAACACTGAAGCTTTCTTT. The full variable domain, with the rest looked up from reference TRBV5-1 and TRBJ1-1, is KAGVTQTPRYLIKTRGQQVTLSCSPISGHRSVSWYQQTPGQGLQFLFEYFSETQRNKGNFPGRFSGRQFSNSRSEMNVSTLELGDSALYLCASTSQGPAMNTEAFFGQGTRLTVV.

The chain recombines TRBV5-5 with TRBJ2-7, with 9 bases aligning to TRBD1. Germline V gene lookup returns CDR1 SGHKS and CDR2 YYEKEE (reference sequence). The ends lost 1 base at V and 3 bases at J; junction bases unmatched: 5. The CDR3 runs 15 residues. CDR3 nucleotides: TGTGCCAGCAGCTTGTCACAGGGGGCGGTCTACGAGCAGTACTTC. It specifies CASSLSQGAVYEQYF.

The chain joins TRBV7-3 to TRBJ2-1, with TRBD2 matching 7 bases. V lost 3 bases, J lost 6 bases, and 5 bases stayed unmatched. This CDR3 comprises 14 residues. Germline assignment: CDR1 SGHTA and CDR2 FQGTGA. CDR3: CASSFGGRSNEQFF. CDR3 DNA sequence: TGTGCCAGCAGCTTTGGCGGGAGAAGCAATGAGCAGTTCTTC.

This chain connects TRBV13 to TRBJ1-3; D may be TRBD1 (5 bases). This CDR3 comprises 16 residues. Trimming took 2 bases from V and 4 from J, leaving 15 bases between them. Looked up from germline, CDR1 is PRHDT and CDR2 is FYEKMQ (reference sequence). The CDR3 nucleotides read TGTGCCAGCAGCTTAAAGGCGGGGGGAATCGGAAACACCATATATTTT. Translation gives CASSLKAGGIGNTIYF.

This chain links TRBV18 with TRBJ2-3; TRBD2 agrees at 7 bases. The CDR3 is 14 residues long. V shed 6 bases and J 1 base; nucleotides not matched to a gene: 4. CDR1 KGHSH and CDR2 LQKENI come from the germline V gene. For the CDR3, the DNA is TGTGCCAGCTCGCTAGCGGAAGGCACAGATACGCAGTATTTT. This gives the protein CASSLAEGTDTQYF.